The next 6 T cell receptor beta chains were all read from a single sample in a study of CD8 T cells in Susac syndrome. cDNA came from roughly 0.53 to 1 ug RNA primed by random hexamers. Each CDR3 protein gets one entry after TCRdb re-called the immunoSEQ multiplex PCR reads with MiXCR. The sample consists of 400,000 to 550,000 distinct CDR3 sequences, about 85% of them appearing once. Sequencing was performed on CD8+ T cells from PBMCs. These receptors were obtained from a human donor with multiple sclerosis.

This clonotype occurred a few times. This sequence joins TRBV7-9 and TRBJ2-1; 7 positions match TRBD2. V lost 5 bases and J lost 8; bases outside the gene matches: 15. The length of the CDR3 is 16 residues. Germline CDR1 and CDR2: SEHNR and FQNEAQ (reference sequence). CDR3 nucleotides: TGTGCCAGCAGCCTAGAAGGATGGTGGGGGGGGGATGAGCAGTTCTTC. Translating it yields CASSLEGWWGGDEQFF.

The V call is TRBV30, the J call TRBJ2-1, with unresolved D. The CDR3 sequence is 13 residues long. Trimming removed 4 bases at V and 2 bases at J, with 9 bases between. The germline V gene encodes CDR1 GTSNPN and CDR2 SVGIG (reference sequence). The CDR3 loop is CAWTGVPYNEQFF. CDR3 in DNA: TGTGCCTGGACAGGTGTTCCCTACAATGAGCAGTTCTTC.

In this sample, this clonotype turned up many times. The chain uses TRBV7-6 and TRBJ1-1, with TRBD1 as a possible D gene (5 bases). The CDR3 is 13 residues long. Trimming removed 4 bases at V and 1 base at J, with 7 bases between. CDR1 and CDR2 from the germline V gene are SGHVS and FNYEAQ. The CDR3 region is CASSSTGNTEAFF. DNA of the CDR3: TGTGCCAGCAGCTCAACAGGGAACACTGAAGCTTTCTTT.

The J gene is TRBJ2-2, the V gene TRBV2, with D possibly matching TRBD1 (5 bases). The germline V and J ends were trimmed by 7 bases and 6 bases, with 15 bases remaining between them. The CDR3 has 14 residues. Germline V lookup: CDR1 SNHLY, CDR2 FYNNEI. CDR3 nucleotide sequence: TGTGCCAGCACCACGGCAGGGTTGGCCGGGGAGCTGTTTTTT. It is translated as CASTTAGLAGELFF.

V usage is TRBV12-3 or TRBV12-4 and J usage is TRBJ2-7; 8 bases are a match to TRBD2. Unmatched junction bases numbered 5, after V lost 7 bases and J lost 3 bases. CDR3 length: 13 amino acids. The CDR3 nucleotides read TGTGCCAGCACCCTCGGGGGGGGCTACGAGCAGTACTTC. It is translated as CASTLGGGYEQYF.

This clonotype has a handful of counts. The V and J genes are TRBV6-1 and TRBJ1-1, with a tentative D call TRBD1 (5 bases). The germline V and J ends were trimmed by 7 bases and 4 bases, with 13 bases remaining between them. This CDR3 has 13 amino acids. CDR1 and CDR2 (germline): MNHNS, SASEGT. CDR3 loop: CASNGGDITEAFF. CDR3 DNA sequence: TGTGCCAGCAATGGGGGAGATATCACTGAAGCTTTCTTT.